This TCR beta chain stems from a study of CD8+CD57+ T cells in acquired aplastic anemia. This clonotype was seen many times. Those patients picked for sequencing had displayed CD8+CD57+ cell expansion on flow cytometry. V trimming: 2 bases; J trimming: 2 bases; junction bases outside the gene matches: 7. The CDR3 runs to 17 residues. Germline CDR1 SGHAT, CDR2 FQNNGV. The study profiled TCR beta VDJ and CDR3 using genomic DNA as template. MiXCR, run by TCRdb on the reads, gives a single entry per CDR3 protein. The sample has approximately 190,000 distinct CDR3 sequences; just under 50% are singletons. The receptor was isolated from a human donor with aplastic anemia. V gene TRBV11-2 combines with J gene TRBJ1-4; 8 nucleotides match TRBD1. The specimen was sorted CD4+, CD8+, or CD8+CD57+ T cells (not recorded which) from PBMCs. The CDR3 DNA reads TGTGCCAGCAGCTTACGCAGGGGGCAAGGGACTAATGAAAAACTGTTTTTT. Its protein product is CASSLRRGQGTNEKLFF. Supplemented by reference TRBV11-2 and TRBJ1-4, the full variable domain reads EAGVAQSPRYKIIEKRQSVAFWCNPISGHATLYWYQQILGQGPKLLIQFQNNGVVDDSQLPKDRFSAERLKGVDSTLKIQPAKLEDSAVYLCASSLRRGQGTNEKLFFGSGTQLSVL.